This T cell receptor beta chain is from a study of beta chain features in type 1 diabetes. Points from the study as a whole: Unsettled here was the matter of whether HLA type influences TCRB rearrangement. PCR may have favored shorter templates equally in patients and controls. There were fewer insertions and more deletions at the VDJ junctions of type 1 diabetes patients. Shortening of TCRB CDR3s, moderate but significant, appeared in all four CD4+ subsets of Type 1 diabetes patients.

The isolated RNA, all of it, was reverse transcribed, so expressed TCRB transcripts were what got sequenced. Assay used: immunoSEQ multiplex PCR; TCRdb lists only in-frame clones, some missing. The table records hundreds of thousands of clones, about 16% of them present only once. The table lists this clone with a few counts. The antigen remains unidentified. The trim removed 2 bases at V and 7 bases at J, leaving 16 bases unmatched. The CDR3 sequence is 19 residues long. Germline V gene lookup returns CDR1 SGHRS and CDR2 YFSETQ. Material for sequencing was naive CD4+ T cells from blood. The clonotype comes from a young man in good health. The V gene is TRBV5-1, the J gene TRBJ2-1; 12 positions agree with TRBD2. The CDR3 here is CASSFTGYLAGGPGNEQFF. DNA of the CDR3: TGCGCCAGCAGCTTTACAGGGTATCTAGCGGGAGGGCCAGGGAATGAGCAGTTCTTC. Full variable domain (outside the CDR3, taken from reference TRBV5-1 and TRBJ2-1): KAGVTQTPRYLIKTRGQQVTLSCSPISGHRSVSWYQQTPGQGLQFLFEYFSETQRNKGNFPGRFSGRQFSNSRSEMNVSTLELGDSALYLCASSFTGYLAGGPGNEQFFGPGTRLTVL.